These T cell receptor beta chains were read from a single sample in a study of T cell responses to AZD1222 COVID-19 vaccine. Using immunoSEQ multiplex PCR, the repertoire was profiled, and TCRdb retains in-frame clones only, with some absent. The sample holds fewer than 65,000 clones, roughly four fifths seen once. Specimen: peripheral blood, collected on day 0 of AZD1222 vaccination. Receptors were obtained from an adult in good health. Both conserved end residues are part of each CDR3. Fields, in order: V gene, D gene, J gene, clone size, CDR3 length, CDR3 protein, CDR3 DNA. A D gene is named only where the DNA matches it firmly. Clone sizes are given selectively: once, few, many, or a class where the clone is expanded.

>TRBV25-1|TRBD1|TRBJ1-1|.|14
CASSVGQTNTEAFF
TGTGCCAGCAGTGTGGGACAGACGAACACTGAAGCTTTCTTT
>TRBV3-1/TRBV3-2|.|TRBJ1-1|once|16
CASSQDRGRRSTEAFF
TGTGCCAGCAGCCAAGATCGCGGGAGACGGAGCACTGAAGCTTTCTTT
>TRBV19|.|TRBJ1-2|.|12
CASSLRDDGYTF
TGTGCCAGTAGCCTTCGGGATGATGGCTACACCTTC
>TRBV4-2|.|TRBJ1-2|.|16
CASSREGSADIYGYTF
TGTGCCAGCAGCCGAGAGGGGAGCGCTGATATTTATGGCTACACCTTC
>TRBV7-2|TRBD2|TRBJ2-3|.|19
CASSLAATSGGLLRDTQYF
TGTGCCAGCAGCTTAGCGGCGACTAGCGGGGGGTTGTTACGAGATACGCAGTATTTT
>TRBV12-3/TRBV12-4|.|TRBJ1-6|.|12
CASRSLSSPLHF
TGTGCCAGCAGAAGTCTCAGTTCACCCCTCCACTTT
>TRBV4-2|TRBD2|TRBJ2-1|once|18
CASSPGTSGGSSYNEQFF
TGTGCCAGCAGCCCCGGGACTAGCGGGGGAAGCTCCTACAATGAGCAGTTCTTC
>TRBV6-5|TRBD1|TRBJ1-4|.|14
CASRRTGGSEKLFF
TGTGCCAGCAGAAGGACAGGGGGCAGTGAAAAACTGTTTTTT
>TRBV9|.|TRBJ1-1|.|13
CASSVWAYTEAFF
TGTGCCAGCAGCGTGTGGGCTTACACTGAAGCTTTCTTT
>TRBV12-5|TRBD1|TRBJ1-2|few|17
CASGLVQPGQNYYGYTF
TGTGCTAGTGGTTTGGTACAACCGGGACAGAATTACTATGGCTACACCTTC
>TRBV19|.|TRBJ1-6|few|15
CASLGGRGMNSPLHF
TGTGCCAGTCTAGGGGGAAGAGGGATGAATTCACCCCTCCACTTT
>TRBV5-4|.|TRBJ2-4|once|15
CASSLEGKAKNIQYF
TGTGCCAGCAGCTTGGAGGGGAAAGCCAAAAACATTCAGTACTTC
>TRBV19|TRBD2|TRBJ2-6|.|14
CASGTSSGANVLTF
TGTGCCAGTGGGACTAGTTCCGGGGCCAACGTCCTGACTTTC
>TRBV9|.|TRBJ2-3|.|17
CASSRGLLATSTDTQYF
TGTGCCAGCAGCCGGGGGCTACTAGCGACTAGCACAGATACGCAGTATTTT
>TRBV7-2|.|TRBJ2-4|.|14
CASSEGVPLSIQYF
TGTGCCAGCAGCGAGGGGGTCCCACTCAGCATTCAGTACTTC
>TRBV7-2|.|TRBJ1-6|.|14
CASSPGTVNSPLHF
TGTGCCAGCAGCCCCGGGACGGTGAATTCACCCCTCCACTTT